This T cell receptor beta chain was identified in a study of blood T cell repertoires in COVID-19. V was shortened by 6 bases and J by 7 bases, with 18 bases between the two germline ends. Germline CDR1 is MRHNA and CDR2 is SNTAGT. CDR3 length: 14 residues. In the authors' workflow: Using reference gene primer amplification, nucleated cell counts were estimated. Sequencing used immunoSEQ multiplex PCR; TCRdb keeps in-frame clones, though not all of them. The DNA was the basis for D and trimming; V, J and clone size are from that table. The sample consists of 210,000 or so clones, approximately 78% of them appearing once.

V usage is TRBV6-4 and J usage is TRBJ1-1; weak D call: TRBD1 (6 bases). The receptor was isolated from a woman of 80 years or more with active or convalescent COVID-19. The material sequenced was peripheral blood. CDR3 DNA sequence: TGTGCCAGCAGGCTACAGGGCTATGGGGGTGAAGCTTTCTTT. Translation: CASRLQGYGGEAFF.